A single sample gave rise to the 14 T cell receptor beta chains below, sequenced in a study of yellow fever vaccine responses in identical twins. TCRdb itself ran the RT-PCR reads through MiXCR, one entry per CDR3 protein. The data contain around 5,800 distinct CDR3 sequences, around 79% of them singletons. The sample consisted of T cells from blood (PBMCs), unsorted or a sorted subset (not recorded which), taken before or after yellow fever vaccination (not recorded which). These receptors were obtained from a woman younger than 35 who received the yellow fever vaccine.

V is TRBV11-2 and J is TRBJ2-3; D possibly corresponds to TRBD1 (6 bases). There are 15 residues in the CDR3. Germline V CDR1 and CDR2: SGHAT, FQNNGV. V was cut by 1 base and J by 5 bases, with 13 bases left in between. CDR3 in amino acids: CASSLVRTAGDTQYF. CDR3 nucleotides: TGTGCCAGCAGCTTAGTAAGGACAGCAGGAGATACGCAGTATTTT.

The chain links TRBV4-2 to TRBJ2-3, with D tentatively TRBD1 (6 bases). Germline values: CDR1 LGHNA, CDR2 YNFKEQ. The length of the CDR3 is 16 residues. V shed 2 bases and J shed 2 bases, with 14 bases lying between them. The CDR3 here is CASSQRDTDYTDTQYF. As DNA, the CDR3 is TGTGCCAGCAGCCAACGGGACACCGATTACACAGATACGCAGTATTTT.

The CDR3 DNA reads as TGCAGTGCTTTTAAGTGGGAGCAGTTCTTC. It yields the protein CSAFKWEQFF. V and J are TRBV20-1 and TRBJ2-1, with D unclear. Trimming stripped 5 bases from V and 10 bases from J, with 9 bases between. CDR3 length: 10 residues. Germline V CDR1 and CDR2: DFQATT, SNEGSKA (reference sequence).

V is TRBV11-3 and J is TRBJ2-1, with TRBD1 matching over 10 bases. Per the germline V gene, CDR1 is SGHNT and CDR2 is YENEEA. The CDR3 loop spans 14 amino acids. With V trimmed by 5 bases and J by 7 bases, 5 bases remained unmatched. The CDR3 DNA reads TGTGCCAGCAGCCGACAGGGGGCAGGTAATGAGCAGTTCTTC. Translating gives CASSRQGAGNEQFF.

This clonotype occurred a few times. This sequence joins TRBV2 and TRBJ2-5; D gene ambiguous. Germline V gives CDR1 SNHLY, CDR2 FYNNEI. This CDR3 spans 11 amino acids. V gave up 2 bases and J gave up 5 bases, with 3 bases separating them. CDR3 in DNA: TGTGCCAGCAGTGAATTTGAGACCCAGTACTTC. Translation gives CASSEFETQYF.

V is TRBV14 and J is TRBJ1-2; D is undetermined. The length of the CDR3 is 14 residues. Germline V gene data show CDR1 as SGHDN and CDR2 as FVKESK. The ends were cut back, 4 bases at V and 6 bases at J, with 15 bases in the middle. The CDR3 coding sequence is TGTGCCAGCAGCCCCTTGGGTACAGCTAATGGCTACACCTTC. Translation: CASSPLGTANGYTF.

The chain joins TRBV29-1 to TRBJ1-2; TRBD1 agrees at 11 bases. Germline-derived CDR1 and CDR2 are SQVTM and ANQGSEA. The CDR3 loop spans 15 amino acids. V trimming: 1 base; J trimming: 4 bases; junction bases outside the gene matches: 5. CDR3 protein: CSVEGRDRGAYGYTF. CDR3 DNA sequence: TGCAGCGTTGAAGGGAGGGACAGGGGGGCCTATGGCTACACCTTC.

The chain carries TRBV5-1 and TRBJ2-7; TRBD2 might be the D (6 bases). Trimming took 0 bases from V and 1 from J, leaving 11 bases between them. This CDR3 is 15 amino acids long. Per the germline V gene, CDR1 is SGHRS and CDR2 is YFSETQ. Here the CDR3 DNA reads TGCGCCAGCAGCTTGGGGACTACCTTTTCCTACGAGCAGTACTTC. This translates into CASSLGTTFSYEQYF.

The rearrangement joins TRBV13 to TRBJ2-1; 11 bases line up with TRBD2. V lost 5 bases, J lost 3 bases, and 3 bases stayed unmatched. The CDR3 is 15 residues long. Germline lookup yields CDR1 PRHDT and CDR2 FYEKMQ (reference sequence). CDR3 region: CASSLGLAGYNEQFF. The CDR3 DNA sequence: TGTGCCAGCAGCCTCGGACTAGCGGGCTACAATGAGCAGTTCTTC.

The rearrangement links TRBV13 to TRBJ2-1; D is uncertain. Germline V gives CDR1 PRHDT, CDR2 FYEKMQ (reference sequence). This CDR3 region has 15 residues. V was trimmed by 5 bases and J by 2 bases, leaving 13 bases between them. Here the CDR3 DNA reads TGTGCCAGCAGCAACCCACCCGCGGCCTACAATGAGCAGTTCTTC. Residues: CASSNPPAAYNEQFF.

In its sample, this clonotype was seen once. The chain combines TRBV18 with TRBJ1-6; D gene ambiguous. Per the germline V gene, CDR1 is KGHSH and CDR2 is LQKENI. With 6 bases removed from V and 0 bases from J, the gap between germline ends came to 12 bases. The CDR3 spans 16 residues. In nucleotides, the CDR3 is TGTGCCAGCTCTCCAAGTTGGAACTCCTATAATTCACCCCTCCACTTT. Translated, it gives CASSPSWNSYNSPLHF.

This chain uses TRBV9 with TRBJ2-3; perhaps TRBD1 as D (5 bases). V was pared by 3 bases and J by 1 base, with 15 bases between. Germline CDR1 is SGDLS and CDR2 is YYNGEE. The CDR3 spans 16 residues. CDR3 sequence reads: CASSAWAQGGTDTQYF. The CDR3 region has the DNA TGTGCCAGCAGCGCCTGGGCCCAAGGGGGCACAGATACGCAGTATTTT.

This rearrangement joins TRBV14 to TRBJ1-5; D is uncertain. The CDR3 loop spans 13 amino acids. V was trimmed by 2 bases and J by 2 bases, leaving 4 bases between them. The germline V gene encodes CDR1 SGHDN and CDR2 FVKESK. This CDR3 is CASSQSRNQPQHF. In nucleotides, the CDR3 is TGTGCCAGCAGCCAAAGCCGCAATCAGCCCCAGCATTTT.

V and J are TRBV15 and TRBJ2-5; no definite D call. Germline CDR1 is LNHNV and CDR2 is YYDKDF (reference sequence). The V end lost 0 bases, the J end lost 4 bases, and 6 bases lay between the germline ends. The CDR3 has 13 residues. The chain's CDR3 is CATSRDNLETQYF. Here the CDR3 DNA reads TGTGCCACCAGCAGAGATAATTTAGAGACCCAGTACTTC.